The 30 T cell receptor beta chains below all came from one sample that was sequenced in a study of blood T cell repertoires in COVID-19. This table comes from immunoSEQ multiplex PCR, and its TCRdb copy is limited to in-frame clones, with some not included. The sample carries approximately 120,000 clones, roughly 84% recorded once. Source material: peripheral blood. The receptors originated from a woman older than 75 with acute or convalescent COVID-19.

This chain joins TRBV11-3 and TRBJ2-1; unclear D gene. The CDR3 sequence is 15 residues long. Trimming removed 1 base from V and 7 bases from J, with 14 bases in between. CDR1 SGHNT and CDR2 YENEEA come from the germline V gene. DNA for the CDR3: TGTGCCAGCAGCTTAGGTGGCGTCCCGCGGAATGAGCAGTTCTTC. It encodes CASSLGGVPRNEQFF.

The chain recombines TRBV4-1 with TRBJ2-3, with 13 bases aligning to TRBD2. The germline V gene encodes CDR1 MGHRA and CDR2 YSYEKL. The CDR3 sequence is 17 residues long. J gave up 4 bases and V 1 base, and 5 bases lay outside the gene matches. This chain's CDR3 is CASSQGGLAGVSDTQYF. CDR3 DNA: TGCGCCAGCAGCCAAGGTGGACTAGCGGGAGTGTCAGATACGCAGTATTTT.

The chain recombines TRBV18 with TRBJ1-3, with D perhaps matching TRBD1 (6 bases). The V end lost 1 base, the J end lost 8 bases, and 12 bases lay between the germline ends. The CDR3 length is 14 residues. Looked up from germline, CDR1 is KGHSH and CDR2 is LQKENI. DNA of the CDR3: TGTGCCAGCTCACCACGGGGGCCAGGGGACACCATATATTTT. Its translation: CASSPRGPGDTIYF.

The chain combines TRBV7-6 with TRBJ2-3; 12 bases align to TRBD2. V lost 5 bases and J lost 6; bases outside the gene matches: 3. CDR3 size: 14 residues. Germline-derived CDR1 and CDR2 are SGHVS and FNYEAQ. The CDR3 DNA is TGTGCCAGCAGCGAACTAGCGGGGGGCGATACGCAGTATTTT. Amino acids: CASSELAGGDTQYF.

The chain recombines TRBV29-1 with TRBJ2-3; D is possibly TRBD2 (5 bases). V was trimmed by 7 bases and J by 3 bases, leaving 17 bases between them. The CDR3 has 14 residues. Germline CDR1 is SQVTM and CDR2 is ANQGSEA. The DNA for the CDR3 is TGCAGCGCCACGGACGGTGCGGGTACAGATACGCAGTATTTT. It is translated as CSATDGAGTDTQYF.

The CDR3: CASSLGTSGEQYF. For the CDR3, the DNA is TGTGCCAGCAGCTTAGGTACTAGCGGCGAGCAGTACTTC. This chain uses TRBV7-7 with TRBJ2-7, with 8 bases that match TRBD2. This CDR3 is built from 13 residues. Germline trimming cut 1 base from V and 6 bases from J; bases unmatched to any gene: 2. Germline CDR1 and CDR2: SSHAT and FNYEAQ (reference sequence).

J is TRBJ2-7 and V is TRBV11-1; 8 bases fit TRBD1. The germline V gene encodes CDR1 SGHAT and CDR2 FQDESV (reference sequence). CDR3 length: 15 residues. V lost 5 bases to trimming and J lost 2 bases; unmatched junction nucleotides: 8. The CDR3 DNA reads TGTGCCAGCAGCCCCCAGGGGGCTCTTGCCTACGAGCAGTACTTC. Protein product: CASSPQGALAYEQYF. The variable domain in full, with the rest retrieved from reference TRBV11-1 and TRBJ2-7, is EAEVAQSPRYKITEKSQAVAFWCDPISGHATLYWYRQILGQGPELLVQFQDESVVDDSQLPKDRFSAERLKGVDSTLKIQPAELGDSAMYLCASSPQGALAYEQYFGPGTRLTVT.

The V call is TRBV7-2, the J call TRBJ2-7; a weak D match, TRBD1 (7 bases). CDR1 is SGHTA, CDR2 FQGNSA, per germline. The CDR3 is made up of 14 amino acids. V lost 4 bases to trimming and J lost 4 bases, with 14 bases between them. The DNA of the CDR3 is TGTGCCAGCAGCTCCCGACAGGGAGGTTACGAGCAGTACTTC. Translation: CASSSRQGGYEQYF. Full variable domain (rest looked up from reference TRBV7-2 and TRBJ2-7): GAGVSQSPSNKVTEKGKDVELRCDPISGHTALYWYRQSLGQGLEFLIYFQGNSAPDKSGLPSDRFSAERTGGSVSTLTIQRTQQEDSAVYLCASSSRQGGYEQYFGPGTRLTVT.

This rearrangement joins TRBV10-1 to TRBJ2-2; maybe TRBD1 (5 bases). With 3 bases removed from V and 5 bases from J, the gap between germline ends came to 7 bases. The CDR3 consists of 13 residues. CDR1 is WNHNN and CDR2 is SYGVQD in the germline V gene (reference sequence). CDR3 sequence reads: CASSEQETGELFF. CDR3 nucleotides: TGCGCCAGCAGTGAACAGGAAACCGGGGAGCTGTTTTTT.

The V gene is TRBV7-2, the J gene TRBJ2-1; TRBD2 agrees at 8 bases. The germline gives CDR1 SGHTA, CDR2 FQGNSA. The CDR3 covers 14 residues. J was trimmed by 4 bases and V by 2 bases; bases with no gene match: 1. CDR3 region: CASSLTGGYNEQFF. The CDR3 nucleotides are TGTGCCAGCAGCTTAACGGGAGGGTACAATGAGCAGTTCTTC.

Concerning this clone itself: Other DNA sequences in this sample translate to the same CDR3. V gene TRBV5-1 combines with J gene TRBJ2-3, with 13 bases fitting TRBD2. The germline CDR1 and CDR2 sequences are SGHRS and YFSETQ. The ends lost 0 bases at V and 4 bases at J; junction bases unmatched: 2. The CDR3 sequence is 16 residues long. The CDR3 spells CASSLGTSGGADTQYF. The CDR3 nucleotides read TGCGCCAGCAGCTTGGGGACTAGCGGGGGTGCAGATACGCAGTATTTT.

The genes are TRBV5-5 and TRBJ1-2; TRBD1 matches at 8 bases. The CDR3 is 17 residues long. V lost 0 bases and J lost 4; bases outside the gene matches: 11. Per the germline V gene, CDR1 is SGHKS and CDR2 is YYEKEE (reference sequence). CDR3 in amino acids: CASSLGVSGTGAYGYTF. The CDR3 DNA is TGTGCCAGCAGCTTGGGAGTATCGGGGACAGGCGCCTATGGCTACACCTTC.

V usage is TRBV29-1 and J usage is TRBJ1-4; 8 bases map to TRBD1. Germline loops: CDR1 SQVTM, CDR2 ANQGSEA. The junction had 2 bases not matched to a gene; V was cut back by 4 bases and J by 4 bases. The CDR3 consists of 13 residues. CDR3: CSVGTGSNEKLFF. The CDR3 coding sequence is TGCAGCGTTGGGACAGGGAGTAATGAAAAACTGTTTTTT.

The chain is built from TRBV11-1 and TRBJ2-1, with D tentatively TRBD1 (5 bases). Germline V gene lookup returns CDR1 SGHAT and CDR2 FQDESV (reference sequence). The CDR3 length is 14 residues. The germline V and J ends were trimmed by 3 bases and 9 bases, with 15 bases remaining between them. The CDR3 region has the DNA TGTGCCAGCAGCTTCGGGCAGGGATTTGGTGAGCAGTTCTTC. Its protein is CASSFGQGFGEQFF.

V and J are TRBV3-1 (or the pseudogene TRBV3-2) and TRBJ2-1; 8 positions agree with TRBD2. This CDR3 region has 15 residues. V lost 4 bases and J lost 4; bases outside the gene matches: 6. The germline V gene encodes CDR1 LGHDT and CDR2 YNNKEL (reference sequence). The CDR3 region is CASSPPGLVYNEQFF. The CDR3 bases are TGTGCCAGCAGCCCCCCGGGACTAGTTTACAATGAGCAGTTCTTC.

The gene calls are TRBV2 and TRBJ2-7, with D uncertain. Germline CDR1 is SNHLY and CDR2 is FYNNEI. This CDR3 region has 11 residues. V lost 6 bases, J lost 6 bases, and 9 bases lay in between. This CDR3 is CASSAAPEQYF. In nucleotides, the CDR3 is TGTGCCAGCAGCGCGGCCCCCGAGCAGTACTTC.

The V and J genes are TRBV13 and TRBJ1-1; weak D call: TRBD1 (5 bases). This CDR3 is 14 amino acids long. Trimming removed 2 bases at V and 1 base at J, with 8 bases between. CDR1 is PRHDT, CDR2 FYEKMQ, per germline (reference sequence). CDR3 region: CASSLRGWNTEAFF. The CDR3 DNA is TGTGCCAGCAGCTTACGGGGGTGGAACACTGAAGCTTTCTTT.

Of note for this clone: Because the CDR3's place on the DNA is in doubt, the DNA is left out and the CDR3 is given as listed by TCRdb. The chain couples TRBV2 to TRBJ2-3; whether TRBD1, the table's D call, matches the DNA was not checked. Both ends counted, the CDR3 spans 13 residues. CDR1 is SNHLY and CDR2 is FYNNEI in the germline V gene. The CDR3 reads CASSGVGQGTGYF.

The rearrangement links TRBV3-1 (or the pseudogene TRBV3-2) to TRBJ2-7, with D perhaps matching TRBD2 (5 bases). Trimming took 5 bases from V and 6 from J, leaving 8 bases between them. Per germline, CDR1 LGHDT and CDR2 YNNKEL (reference sequence). The CDR3 has 11 amino acids. CDR3 nucleotides: TGTGCCAGCAGCGCGGGTCCCGAGCAGTACTTC. Translated: CASSAGPEQYF.

Of note for this clone: At the DNA level, this CDR3 is encoded by other sequences in the same sample as well. The rearrangement joins TRBV6-5 to TRBJ2-7; unclear D gene. CDR3 length: 11 amino acids. Trimming removed 5 bases at V and 3 bases at J, with 5 bases between. Germline values: CDR1 MNHEY, CDR2 SVGAGI. DNA for the CDR3: TGTGCCAGCAGTCCCCGCTACGAGCAGTACTTC. Protein sequence: CASSPRYEQYF.

The chain is built from TRBV28 and TRBJ1-5, with 10 positions matching TRBD1. J gave up 11 bases and V 3 bases, and 10 bases lay outside the gene matches. The length of the CDR3 is 15 residues. CDR1 and CDR2 (germline): MDHEN, SYDVKM. The CDR3 is CASSFRGQGPGTQHF. The CDR3 DNA is TGTGCCAGCAGTTTCCGGGGACAGGGGCCGGGGACCCAGCATTTT.

This sequence joins TRBV5-1 and TRBJ2-7; 9 bases line up with TRBD1. Germline loops: CDR1 SGHRS, CDR2 YFSETQ. The CDR3 is made up of 14 amino acids. J lost 5 bases, V lost 0 bases, and 3 bases had no gene match. CDR3 sequence (DNA): TGCGCCAGCAGCTTGGGGGACAGGGAAAACGAGCAGTACTTC. Its translation: CASSLGDRENEQYF.

The V and J genes are TRBV7-2 and TRBJ2-7, with 8 bases identical to TRBD1. Germline V gene lookup returns CDR1 SGHTA and CDR2 FQGNSA. The CDR3 totals 15 residues. Trimming at V came to 5 bases and at J to 3 bases, leaving 9 bases not matched to a gene. The CDR3 region is CASSATGASVYEQYF. DNA of the CDR3: TGTGCCAGCAGCGCGACAGGGGCGTCGGTCTACGAGCAGTACTTC.

This chain connects TRBV11-2 to TRBJ2-7; D remains ambiguous. CDR3 size: 12 residues. Germline CDR1 reads SGHAT; CDR2 reads FQNNGV. The V end lost 6 bases, the J end lost 0 bases, and 6 bases lay between the germline ends. CDR3 sequence (DNA): TGTGCCAGCAGATCGAGCTCCTACGAGCAGTACTTC. Protein: CASRSSSYEQYF. Full variable domain (rest looked up from reference TRBV11-2 and TRBJ2-7): EAGVAQSPRYKIIEKRQSVAFWCNPISGHATLYWYQQILGQGPKLLIQFQNNGVVDDSQLPKDRFSAERLKGVDSTLKIQPAKLEDSAVYLCASRSSSYEQYFGPGTRLTVT.

The genes are TRBV5-4 and TRBJ2-3; TRBD2 might be the D (6 bases). Looked up from germline, CDR1 is SGHNT and CDR2 is YYREEE (reference sequence). The CDR3 loop spans 15 amino acids. The germline V and J ends were trimmed by 1 base and 6 bases, with 15 bases remaining between them. CDR3 residues: CASSLRLSGRDTQYF. The CDR3 DNA reads as TGTGCCAGCAGCTTGAGACTGTCAGGGAGGGATACGCAGTATTTT. Combining the CDR3 with reference TRBV5-4 and TRBJ2-3 gives the whole variable domain ETGVTQSPTHLIKTRGQQVTLRCSSQSGHNTVSWYQQALGQGPQFIFQYYREEENGRGNFPPRFSGLQFPNYSSELNVNALELDDSALYLCASSLRLSGRDTQYFGPGTRLTVL.

J is TRBJ1-2 and V is TRBV4-2; TRBD1 agrees at 10 bases. V lost 1 base, J lost 4 bases, and 3 bases stayed unmatched. The CDR3 totals 15 residues. The germline V gene has CDR1 LGHNA and CDR2 YNFKEQ. This chain's CDR3 is CASSQGRTGGYGYTF. In DNA, the CDR3 is TGTGCCAGCAGCCAAGGGCGGACAGGGGGCTATGGCTACACCTTC.

The chain links TRBV7-3 to TRBJ2-1; 7 positions match TRBD2. Germline V CDR1 and CDR2: SGHTA, FQGTGA. The CDR3 has 15 amino acids. J was trimmed by 4 bases and V by 1 base; bases with no gene match: 4. CDR3 DNA sequence: TGTGCCAGCAGCTTAAAGCCCGGGGGGTACAATGAGCAGTTCTTC. It specifies CASSLKPGGYNEQFF.

This clone was recorded only once. The rearrangement joins TRBV11-2 to TRBJ2-7; 8 bases map to TRBD1. CDR3 size: 16 residues. V was pared by 0 bases and J by 1 base, with 5 bases of the junction left unmatched. Looked up from germline, CDR1 is SGHAT and CDR2 is FQNNGV. CDR3 DNA: TGTGCCAGCAGCTTAGACCAGGGGGCCCCATCCTACGAGCAGTACTTC. Amino acids: CASSLDQGAPSYEQYF.

The rearrangement joins TRBV5-1 to TRBJ2-1, with D tentatively TRBD1 (6 bases). Germline loops: CDR1 SGHRS, CDR2 YFSETQ. Trimming removed 4 bases from V and 5 bases from J, with 28 bases in between. The length of the CDR3 is 19 residues. CDR3 loop: CASSPGELVWGQINNEQFF. The CDR3 DNA reads as TGCGCCAGCAGCCCCGGAGAGTTGGTGTGGGGGCAAATAAACAATGAGCAGTTCTTC.

The chain employs TRBV7-9 and TRBJ2-3; TRBD2 aligns across 12 bases. Germline assignment: CDR1 SEHNR and CDR2 FQNEAQ (reference sequence). J was trimmed by 1 base and V by 1 base; bases with no gene match: 6. CDR3 size: 18 residues. The CDR3 reads CASSLGWRTSGGTDTQYF. The CDR3 bases are TGTGCCAGCAGCTTAGGCTGGCGGACTAGCGGGGGCACAGATACGCAGTATTTT.